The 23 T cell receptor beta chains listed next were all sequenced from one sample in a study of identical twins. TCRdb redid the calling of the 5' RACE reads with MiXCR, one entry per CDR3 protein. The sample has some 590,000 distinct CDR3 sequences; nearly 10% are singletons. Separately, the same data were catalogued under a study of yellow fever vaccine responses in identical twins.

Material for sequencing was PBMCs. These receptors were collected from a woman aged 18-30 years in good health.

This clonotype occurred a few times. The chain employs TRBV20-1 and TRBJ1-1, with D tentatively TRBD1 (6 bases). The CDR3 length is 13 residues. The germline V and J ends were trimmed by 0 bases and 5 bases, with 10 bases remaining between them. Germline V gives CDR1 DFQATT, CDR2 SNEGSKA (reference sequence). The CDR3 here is CSAREQGWTEAFF. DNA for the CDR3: TGCAGTGCTAGAGAACAGGGTTGGACTGAAGCTTTCTTT.

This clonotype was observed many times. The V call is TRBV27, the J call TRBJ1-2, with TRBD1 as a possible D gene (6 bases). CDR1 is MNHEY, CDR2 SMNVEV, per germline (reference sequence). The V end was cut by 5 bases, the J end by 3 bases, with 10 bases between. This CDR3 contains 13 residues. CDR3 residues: CASSHRTDYGYTF. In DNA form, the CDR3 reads TGTGCCAGCAGTCATCGGACAGACTATGGCTACACCTTC.

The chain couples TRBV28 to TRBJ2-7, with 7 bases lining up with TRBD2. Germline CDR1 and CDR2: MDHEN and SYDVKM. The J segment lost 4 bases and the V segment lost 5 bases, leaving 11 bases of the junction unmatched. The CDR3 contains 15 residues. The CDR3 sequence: CASSPGTIGSYEQYF. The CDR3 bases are TGTGCCAGCAGTCCCGGGACTATCGGGAGTTACGAGCAGTACTTC.

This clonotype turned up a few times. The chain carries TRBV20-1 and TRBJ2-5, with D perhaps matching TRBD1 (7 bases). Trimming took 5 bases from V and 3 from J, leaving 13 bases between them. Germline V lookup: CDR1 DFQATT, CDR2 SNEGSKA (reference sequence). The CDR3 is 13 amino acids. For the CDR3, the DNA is TGCAGTGCTGGGGGGACAGCTAAAGAGACCCAGTACTTC. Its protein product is CSAGGTAKETQYF.

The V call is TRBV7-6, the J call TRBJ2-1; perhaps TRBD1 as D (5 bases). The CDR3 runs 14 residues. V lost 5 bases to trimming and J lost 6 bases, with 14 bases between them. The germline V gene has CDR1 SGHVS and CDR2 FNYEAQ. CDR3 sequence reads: CASSQSRDGNEQFF. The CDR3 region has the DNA TGTGCCAGCAGCCAGAGCAGGGATGGCAATGAGCAGTTCTTC. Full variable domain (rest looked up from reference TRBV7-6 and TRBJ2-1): GAGVSQSPRYKVTKRGQDVALRCDPISGHVSLYWYRQALGQGPEFLTYFNYEAQQDKSGLPNDRFSAERPEGSISTLTIQRTEQRDSAMYRCASSQSRDGNEQFFGPGTRLTVL.

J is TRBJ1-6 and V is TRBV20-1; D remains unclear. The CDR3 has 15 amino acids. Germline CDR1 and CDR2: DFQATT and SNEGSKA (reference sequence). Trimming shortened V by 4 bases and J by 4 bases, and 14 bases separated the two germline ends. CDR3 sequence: CSAMGGEFYNSPLHF. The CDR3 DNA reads TGCAGTGCTATGGGCGGCGAATTTTATAATTCACCCCTCCACTTT.

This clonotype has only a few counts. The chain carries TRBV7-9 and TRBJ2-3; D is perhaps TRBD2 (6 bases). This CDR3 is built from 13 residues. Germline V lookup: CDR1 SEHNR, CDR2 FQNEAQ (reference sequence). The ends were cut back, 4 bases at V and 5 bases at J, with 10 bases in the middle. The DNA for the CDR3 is TGTGCCAGCAGCTACAGACTAGTAGATACGCAGTATTTT. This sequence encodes CASSYRLVDTQYF.

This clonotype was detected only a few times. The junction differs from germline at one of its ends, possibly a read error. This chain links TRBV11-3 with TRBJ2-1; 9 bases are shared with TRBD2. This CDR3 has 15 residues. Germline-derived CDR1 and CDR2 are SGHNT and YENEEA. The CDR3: CTSSRTSASYNEQFF. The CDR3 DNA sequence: TGTACCAGCAGCCGGACTAGCGCCTCCTACAATGAGCAGTTCTTC.

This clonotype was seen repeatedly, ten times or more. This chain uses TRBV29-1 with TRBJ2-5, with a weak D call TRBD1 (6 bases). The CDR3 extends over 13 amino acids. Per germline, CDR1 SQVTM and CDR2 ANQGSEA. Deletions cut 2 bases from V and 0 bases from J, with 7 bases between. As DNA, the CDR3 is TGCAGCGTTGAAAAGGGGGACCAAGAGACCCAGTACTTC. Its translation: CSVEKGDQETQYF.

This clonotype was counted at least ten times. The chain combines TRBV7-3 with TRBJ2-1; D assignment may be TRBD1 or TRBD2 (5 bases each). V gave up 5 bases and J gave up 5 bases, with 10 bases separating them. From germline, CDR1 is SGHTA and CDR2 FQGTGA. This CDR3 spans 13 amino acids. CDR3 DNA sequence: TGTGCCAGCAGCCCCCGAGGGGACAATGAGCAGTTCTTC. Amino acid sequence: CASSPRGDNEQFF.

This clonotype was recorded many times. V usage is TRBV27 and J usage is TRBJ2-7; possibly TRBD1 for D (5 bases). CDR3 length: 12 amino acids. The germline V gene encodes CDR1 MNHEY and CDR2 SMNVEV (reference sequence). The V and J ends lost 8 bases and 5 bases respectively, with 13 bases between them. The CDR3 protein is CASRQGSHEQYF. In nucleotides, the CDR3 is TGTGCCAGCCGCCAGGGTTCCCACGAGCAGTACTTC.

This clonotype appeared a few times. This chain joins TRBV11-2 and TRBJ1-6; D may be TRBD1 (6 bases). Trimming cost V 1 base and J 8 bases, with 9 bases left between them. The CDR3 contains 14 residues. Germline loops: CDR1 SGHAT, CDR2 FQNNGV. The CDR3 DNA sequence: TGTGCCAGCAGCTTAGCAGGGGAACATTCACCCCTCCACTTT. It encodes CASSLAGEHSPLHF.

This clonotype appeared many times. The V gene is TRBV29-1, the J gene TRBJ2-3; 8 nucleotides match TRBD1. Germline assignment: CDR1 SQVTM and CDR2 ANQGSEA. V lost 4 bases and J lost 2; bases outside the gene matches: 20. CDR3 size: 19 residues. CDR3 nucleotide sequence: TGCAGCGTTGTTGGGACCGGGACAGGATTCGAGGGGACCACAGATACGCAGTATTTT. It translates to CSVVGTGTGFEGTTDTQYF.

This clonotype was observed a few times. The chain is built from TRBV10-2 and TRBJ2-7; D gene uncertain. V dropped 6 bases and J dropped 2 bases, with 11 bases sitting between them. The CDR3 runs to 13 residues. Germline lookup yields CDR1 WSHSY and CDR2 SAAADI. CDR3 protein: CASRTPFPYEQYF. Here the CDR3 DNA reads TGCGCCAGCAGGACTCCCTTTCCCTACGAGCAGTACTTC.

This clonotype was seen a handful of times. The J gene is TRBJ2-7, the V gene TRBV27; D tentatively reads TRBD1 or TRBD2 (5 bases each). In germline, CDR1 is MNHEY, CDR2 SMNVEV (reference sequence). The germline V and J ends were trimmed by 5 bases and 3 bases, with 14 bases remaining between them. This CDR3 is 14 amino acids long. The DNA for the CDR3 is TGTGCCAGCAGTAAAGGGACCCAAGGCTACGAGCAGTACTTC. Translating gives CASSKGTQGYEQYF.

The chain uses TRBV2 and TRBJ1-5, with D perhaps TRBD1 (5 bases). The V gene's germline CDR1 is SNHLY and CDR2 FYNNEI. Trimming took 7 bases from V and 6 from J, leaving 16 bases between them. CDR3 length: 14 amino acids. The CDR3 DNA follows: TGTGCCAGCAACCCATCGGGGGGGGGTCAGCCCCAGCATTTT. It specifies CASNPSGGGQPQHF.

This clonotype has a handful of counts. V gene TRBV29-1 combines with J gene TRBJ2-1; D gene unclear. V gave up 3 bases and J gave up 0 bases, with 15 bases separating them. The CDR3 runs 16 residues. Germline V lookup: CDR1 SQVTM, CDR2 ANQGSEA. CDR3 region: CSVDSLPGSSYNEQFF. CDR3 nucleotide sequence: TGCAGCGTTGATAGTCTCCCAGGTAGCTCCTACAATGAGCAGTTCTTC.

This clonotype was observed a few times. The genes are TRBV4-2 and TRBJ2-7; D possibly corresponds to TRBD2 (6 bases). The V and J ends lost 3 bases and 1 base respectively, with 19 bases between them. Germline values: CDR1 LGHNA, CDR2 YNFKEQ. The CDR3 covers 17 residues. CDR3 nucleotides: TGTGCCAGCAGCCAGGCCAAGCCCGGGACTGTATCCTACGAGCAGTACTTC. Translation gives CASSQAKPGTVSYEQYF.

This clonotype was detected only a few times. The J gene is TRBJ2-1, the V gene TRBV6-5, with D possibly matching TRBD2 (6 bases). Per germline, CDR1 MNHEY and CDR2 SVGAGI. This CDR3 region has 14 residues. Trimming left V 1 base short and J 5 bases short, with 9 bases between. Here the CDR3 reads CASSYLWGDNEQFF. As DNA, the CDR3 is TGTGCCAGCAGTTACTTATGGGGGGACAATGAGCAGTTCTTC.

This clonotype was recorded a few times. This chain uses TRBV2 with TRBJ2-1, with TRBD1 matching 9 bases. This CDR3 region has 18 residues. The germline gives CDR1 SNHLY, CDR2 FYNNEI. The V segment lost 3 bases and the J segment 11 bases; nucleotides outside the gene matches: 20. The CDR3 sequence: CASSENIGTGIHLMKQFF. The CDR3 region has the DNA TGTGCCAGCAGTGAGAACATCGGGACAGGGATCCATCTAATGAAGCAGTTCTTC.

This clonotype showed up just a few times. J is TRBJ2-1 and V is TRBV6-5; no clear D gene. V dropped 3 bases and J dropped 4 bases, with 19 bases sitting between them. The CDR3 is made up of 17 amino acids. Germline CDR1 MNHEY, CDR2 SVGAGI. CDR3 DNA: TGTGCCAGCAGTTATTCCACACCCGGTGGGATTTACAATGAGCAGTTCTTC. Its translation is CASSYSTPGGIYNEQFF.

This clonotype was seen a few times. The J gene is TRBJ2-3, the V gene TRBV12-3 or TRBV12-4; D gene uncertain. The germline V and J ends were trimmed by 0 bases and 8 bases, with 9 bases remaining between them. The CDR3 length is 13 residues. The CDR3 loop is CASSLASEFTQYF. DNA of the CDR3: TGTGCCAGCAGTTTAGCTTCTGAGTTTACGCAGTATTTT.

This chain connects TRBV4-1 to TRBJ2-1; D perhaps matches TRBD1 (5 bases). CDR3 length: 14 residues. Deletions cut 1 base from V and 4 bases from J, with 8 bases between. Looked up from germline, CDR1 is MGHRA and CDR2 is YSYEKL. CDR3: CASSQADSYNEQFF. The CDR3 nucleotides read TGCGCCAGCAGCCAAGCCGACAGTTACAATGAGCAGTTCTTC.